Presented here are 2 T cell receptor beta chains from one specimen sequenced in a study of tumour-infiltrating T cells in Burkitt lymphoma. Assay: immunoSEQ multiplex PCR; the TCRdb copy retains only in-frame clones and omits some. The table shows more than 12,000 clones, with approximately 71% occurring only once. Sequenced material: tumor tissue. These receptors were collected from a human donor with diffuse large B-cell lymphoma.

V and J are TRBV10-3 and TRBJ1-6, with 7 positions matching TRBD1. CDR1 is ENHRY and CDR2 is SYGVKD in the germline V gene. Trimming removed 4 bases from V and 3 bases from J; junction bases left unmatched: 6. This CDR3 contains 16 residues. Here the CDR3 reads CAISGRQGYYNSPLHF. DNA of the CDR3: TGTGCCATCAGTGGAAGACAGGGATACTATAATTCACCCCTCCACTTT.

This clone counts as medium-sized (0.01 to 0.1%). The chain is built from TRBV10-3 and TRBJ1-1; 7 nucleotides match TRBD1. Germline values: CDR1 ENHRY, CDR2 SYGVKD. The J segment lost 0 bases and the V segment lost 0 bases, leaving 4 bases of the junction unmatched. The CDR3 is 16 residues long. The CDR3 DNA follows: TGTGCCATCAGTGAGTCTCTGACAGGGATGAACACTGAAGCTTTCTTT. Amino acid sequence: CAISESLTGMNTEAFF.